One and the same sample provided the 5 T cell receptor beta chains below, sequenced in a study of Ad26.COV2.S vaccination and SARS-CoV-2 variants. Treatment meaning: about 20 received Ad26.COV2.S at low or high dose, single or two shots; 5 received placebo; per-sample allocation not given. Samples were taken on day 63 after the first vaccine or placebo injection. The table came from immunoSEQ multiplex PCR; TCRdb's copy has only in-frame clones and leaves some out. Here the sample spans about 350,000 clones, approximately 90% being singletons. Sequenced material: peripheral blood, taken in a trial of Ad26.COV2.S vaccine versus placebo. These receptors came from a person aged 18-65 years who received the Ad26.COV2.S COVID-19 vaccine or a placebo.

The chain joins TRBV30 to TRBJ2-1; perhaps TRBD2 as D (6 bases). The CDR3 sequence is 11 residues long. Germline V lookup: CDR1 GTSNPN, CDR2 SVGIG (reference sequence). Deletions cut 8 bases from V and 9 bases from J, with 14 bases between. As DNA, the CDR3 is TGTGCCGGGGGAAGGAGGGTTGAGCAGTTCTTC. This codes for CAGGRRVEQFF. The full variable domain, in which reference TRBV30 and TRBJ2-1 provide the parts outside the CDR3, is SQTIHQWPATLVQPVGSPLSLECTVEGTSNPNLYWYRQAAGRGLQLLFYSVGIGQISSEVPQNLSASRPQDRQFILSSKKLLLSDSGFYLCAGGRRVEQFFGPGTRLTVL.

The rearrangement joins TRBV9 to TRBJ1-5; D possibly corresponds to TRBD1 (5 bases). Germline CDR1 is SGDLS and CDR2 is YYNGEE. CDR3 length: 14 residues. V lost 0 bases to trimming and J lost 1 base, with 5 bases between them. In nucleotides, the CDR3 is TGTGCCAGCAGCGTAGGACAGAGCAATCAGCCCCAGCATTTT. This gives the protein CASSVGQSNQPQHF. The variable domain in full, with the rest retrieved from reference TRBV9 and TRBJ1-5, is DSGVTQTPKHLITATGQRVTLRCSPRSGDLSVYWYQQSLDQGLQFLIQYYNGEERAKGNILERFSAQQFPDLHSELNLSSLELGDSALYFCASSVGQSNQPQHFGDGTRLSIL.

CDR3 DNA: TGTGCCAGCAGCGTTGCAGGGGGCAACTCTGGAAACACCATATATTTT. Amino acids: CASSVAGGNSGNTIYF. The gene calls are TRBV7-9 and TRBJ1-3; TRBD1 matches 8 bases. V was pared by 5 bases and J by 0 bases, with 6 bases of the junction left unmatched. This CDR3 contains 16 residues. The V gene's germline CDR1 is SEHNR and CDR2 FQNEAQ (reference sequence).

The V gene is TRBV4-3, the J gene TRBJ1-1; 8 bases are shared with TRBD1. This CDR3 is built from 15 residues. With 2 bases clipped from V and 1 base from J, the junction kept 3 bases outside the gene matches. Germline loops: CDR1 LGHNA, CDR2 YSLEER. The CDR3 is CASSQPGQGNTEAFF. The CDR3 DNA is TGCGCCAGCAGCCAACCCGGACAGGGGAACACTGAAGCTTTCTTT.

V and J are TRBV7-2 and TRBJ1-1; D is unresolved. Germline assignment: CDR1 SGHTA and CDR2 FQGNSA. The CDR3 covers 15 residues. V lost 1 base, J lost 1 base, and 10 bases lay in between. The CDR3 here is CASSLGGKRNTEAFF. The CDR3 nucleotides are TGTGCCAGCAGCTTAGGTGGGAAAAGGAACACTGAAGCTTTCTTT.